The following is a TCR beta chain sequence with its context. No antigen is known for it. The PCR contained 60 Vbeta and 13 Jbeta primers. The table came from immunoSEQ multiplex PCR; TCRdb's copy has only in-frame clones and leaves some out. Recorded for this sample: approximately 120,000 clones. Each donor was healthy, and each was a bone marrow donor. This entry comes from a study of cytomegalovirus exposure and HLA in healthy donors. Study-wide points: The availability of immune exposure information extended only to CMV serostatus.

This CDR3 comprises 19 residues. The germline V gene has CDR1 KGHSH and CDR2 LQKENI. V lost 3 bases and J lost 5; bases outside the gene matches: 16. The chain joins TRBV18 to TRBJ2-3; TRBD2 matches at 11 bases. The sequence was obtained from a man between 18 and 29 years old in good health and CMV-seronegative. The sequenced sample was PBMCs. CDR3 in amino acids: CASSPLPTSGISSKDTQYF. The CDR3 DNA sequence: TGTGCCAGCTCACCCCTACCGACTAGCGGGATCTCGTCCAAAGATACGCAGTATTTT.